The 7 T cell receptor beta chains listed next were all sequenced from one sample in a study of blood T cell repertoires in COVID-19. Produced via immunoSEQ multiplex PCR; TCRdb's table is partial and in-frame only. The sample holds approximately 300,000 clones, around four fifths seen once. The sequencing input was peripheral blood. Receptor source: a woman in her forties or fifties with active or convalescent COVID-19.

This sequence joins TRBV10-3 and TRBJ2-1, with D unclear. The germline V gene has CDR1 ENHRY and CDR2 SYGVKD. The V and J ends lost 3 bases and 4 bases respectively, with 7 bases between them. The CDR3 length is 13 residues. The CDR3 protein is CAISDGVYNEQFF. The CDR3 DNA follows: TGTGCCATCAGTGACGGAGTATACAATGAGCAGTTCTTC.

The chain uses TRBV19 and TRBJ1-5; D is perhaps TRBD1 (6 bases). The germline CDR1 and CDR2 sequences are LNHDA and SQIVND (reference sequence). The CDR3 length is 14 residues. V dropped 4 bases and J dropped 3 bases, with 10 bases sitting between them. The CDR3 sequence is CASSTGTHNQPQHF. CDR3 DNA: TGTGCCAGTAGTACCGGGACACACAATCAGCCCCAGCATTTT.

DNA of the CDR3: TGTGCCAGCAGTATAGCCGGACAGGGTGGCGAAAAACTGTTTTTT. Translating it yields CASSIAGQGGEKLFF. This sequence joins TRBV6-5 and TRBJ1-4, with TRBD1 matching 8 bases. Germline lookup yields CDR1 MNHEY and CDR2 SVGAGI. The CDR3 contains 15 residues. The V gene end was trimmed by 5 bases and the J gene end by 8 bases; junction bases not matched to a gene: 10.

CDR3 sequence (DNA): TGTGCCAGCAGCTTACGTCTTCCGGGGGGCACTGAAGCTTTCTTT. This codes for CASSLRLPGGTEAFF. The V gene is TRBV7-9, the J gene TRBJ1-1; maybe TRBD1 (5 bases). This CDR3 is 15 amino acids long. Germline lookup yields CDR1 SEHNR and CDR2 FQNEAQ (reference sequence). V was shortened by 2 bases and J by 4 bases, with 14 bases between the two germline ends.

In this sample, this clone turned up a few times. This chain uses TRBV5-1 with TRBJ2-1; tentative D call: TRBD1 (5 bases). Germline CDR1 SGHRS, CDR2 YFSETQ. Trimming took off 7 bases at V and 6 bases at J, with 11 bases between the two ends. The CDR3 has 12 amino acids. CDR3 sequence reads: CASRQGSNEQFF. The CDR3 DNA is TGCGCCAGCCGGCAGGGAAGCAATGAGCAGTTCTTC.

V is TRBV5-6 and J is TRBJ1-1; D is perhaps TRBD1 (6 bases). This CDR3 comprises 14 residues. Germline V gene data show CDR1 as SGHDT and CDR2 as YYEEEE. The germline V and J ends were trimmed by 2 bases and 8 bases, with 16 bases remaining between them. CDR3 sequence: CASSLPTGKGEAFF. In DNA, the CDR3 is TGTGCCAGCAGCTTACCTACAGGGAAGGGGGAAGCTTTCTTT.

V and J are TRBV5-1 and TRBJ1-4; D uncertain. V lost 1 base, J lost 3 bases, and 10 bases lay in between. The CDR3 runs 15 residues. Per the germline V gene, CDR1 is SGHRS and CDR2 is YFSETQ. CDR3 in DNA: TGCGCCAGCAGCTTGTCTCGGGTGGCTAATGAAAAACTGTTTTTT. Translated, it gives CASSLSRVANEKLFF. The entire variable domain, with the rest obtained from reference TRBV5-1 and TRBJ1-4, is as follows: KAGVTQTPRYLIKTRGQQVTLSCSPISGHRSVSWYQQTPGQGLQFLFEYFSETQRNKGNFPGRFSGRQFSNSRSEMNVSTLELGDSALYLCASSLSRVANEKLFFGSGTQLSVL.